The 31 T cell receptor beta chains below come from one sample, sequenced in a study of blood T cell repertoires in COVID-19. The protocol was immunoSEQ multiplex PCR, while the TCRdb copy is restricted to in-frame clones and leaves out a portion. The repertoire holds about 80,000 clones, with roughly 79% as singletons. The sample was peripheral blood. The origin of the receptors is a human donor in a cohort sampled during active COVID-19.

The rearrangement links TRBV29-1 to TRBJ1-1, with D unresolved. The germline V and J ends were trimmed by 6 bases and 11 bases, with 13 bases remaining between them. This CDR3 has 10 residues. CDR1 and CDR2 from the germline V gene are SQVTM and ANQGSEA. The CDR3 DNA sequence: TGCAGCGTGGAGCCCGATGAGGCTTTCTTT. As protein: CSVEPDEAFF.

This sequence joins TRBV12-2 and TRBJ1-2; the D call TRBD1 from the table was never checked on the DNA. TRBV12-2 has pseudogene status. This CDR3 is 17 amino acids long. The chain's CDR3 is CASRLLQGRVCLYGYTF. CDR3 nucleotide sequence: TGTGCAAGTCGCTTACTACAGGGAAGGGTCTGCCTATATGGCTACACCTTC.

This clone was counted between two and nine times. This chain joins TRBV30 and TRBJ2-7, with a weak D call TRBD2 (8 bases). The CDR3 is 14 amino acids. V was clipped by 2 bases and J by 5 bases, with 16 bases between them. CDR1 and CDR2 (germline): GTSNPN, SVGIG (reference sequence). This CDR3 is CAWSSGRGGDEQYV. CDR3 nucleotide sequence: TGTGCCTGGAGTAGCGGGAGAGGGGGCGACGAGCAGTACGTC.

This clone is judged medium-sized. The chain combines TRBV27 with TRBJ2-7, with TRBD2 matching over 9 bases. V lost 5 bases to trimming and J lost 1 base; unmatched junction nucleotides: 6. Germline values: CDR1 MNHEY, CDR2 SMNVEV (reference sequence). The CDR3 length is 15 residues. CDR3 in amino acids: CASSPSSGVSYEQYF. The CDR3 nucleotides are TGTGCCAGCAGTCCCTCTAGCGGGGTGTCCTACGAGCAGTACTTC.

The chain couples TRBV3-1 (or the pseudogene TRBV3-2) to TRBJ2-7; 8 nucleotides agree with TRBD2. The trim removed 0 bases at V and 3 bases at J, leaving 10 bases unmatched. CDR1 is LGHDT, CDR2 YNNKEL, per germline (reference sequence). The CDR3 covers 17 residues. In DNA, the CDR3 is TGTGCCAGCAGCCAAGATTTAGCCCATAGCGGGATCTACGAGCAGTACTTC. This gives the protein CASSQDLAHSGIYEQYF.

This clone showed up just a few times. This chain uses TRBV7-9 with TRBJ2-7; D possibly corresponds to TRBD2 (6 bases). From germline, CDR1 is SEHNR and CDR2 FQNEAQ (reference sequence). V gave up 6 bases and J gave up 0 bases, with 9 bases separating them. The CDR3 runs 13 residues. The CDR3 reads CASRKTSSYEQYF. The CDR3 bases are TGTGCCAGCAGGAAGACTAGCTCCTACGAGCAGTACTTC.

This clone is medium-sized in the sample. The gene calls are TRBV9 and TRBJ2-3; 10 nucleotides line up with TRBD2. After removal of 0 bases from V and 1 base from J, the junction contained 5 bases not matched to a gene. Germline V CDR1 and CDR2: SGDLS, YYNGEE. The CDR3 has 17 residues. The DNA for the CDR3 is TGTGCCAGCAGCGTAGACCCACTAGCGGGACGCACAGATACGCAGTATTTT. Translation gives CASSVDPLAGRTDTQYF.

The CDR3 spells CASSQEEGLGEQFF. The CDR3 DNA follows: TGTGCCAGCAGCCAAGAAGAGGGATTAGGTGAGCAGTTCTTC. The J gene is TRBJ2-1, the V gene TRBV11-3; D is possibly TRBD2 (5 bases). Germline CDR1 SGHNT, CDR2 YENEEA. Trimming took off 5 bases at V and 9 bases at J, with 17 bases between the two ends. The CDR3 sequence is 14 residues long. Variable domain in full (rest from reference TRBV11-3 and TRBJ2-1): EAGVVQSPRYKIIEKKQPVAFWCNPISGHNTLYWYLQNLGQGPELLIRYENEEAVDDSQLPKDRFSAERLKGVDSTLKIQPAELGDSAVYLCASSQEEGLGEQFFGPGTRLTVL.

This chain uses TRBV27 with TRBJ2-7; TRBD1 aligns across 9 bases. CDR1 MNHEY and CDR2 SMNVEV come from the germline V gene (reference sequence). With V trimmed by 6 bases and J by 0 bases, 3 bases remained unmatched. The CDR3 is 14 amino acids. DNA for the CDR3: TGTGCCAGCAGGCCGGGACAGGGCTCCTACGAGCAGTACTTC. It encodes CASRPGQGSYEQYF.

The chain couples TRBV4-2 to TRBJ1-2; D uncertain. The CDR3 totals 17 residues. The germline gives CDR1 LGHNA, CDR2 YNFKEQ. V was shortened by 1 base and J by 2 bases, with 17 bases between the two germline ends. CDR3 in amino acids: CASSQALSRGGNYGYTF. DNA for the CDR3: TGTGCCAGCAGCCAAGCTCTCTCGCGGGGAGGGAACTATGGCTACACCTTC.

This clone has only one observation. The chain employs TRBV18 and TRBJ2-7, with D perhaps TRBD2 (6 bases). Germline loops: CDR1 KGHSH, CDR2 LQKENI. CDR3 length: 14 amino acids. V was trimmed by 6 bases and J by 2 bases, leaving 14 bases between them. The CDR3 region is CASSPGTGAYEQYF. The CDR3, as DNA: TGTGCCAGCTCTCCCGGGACTGGGGCCTACGAGCAGTACTTC. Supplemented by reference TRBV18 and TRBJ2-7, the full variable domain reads NAGVMQNPRHLVRRRGQEARLRCSPMKGHSHVYWYRQLPEEGLKFMVYLQKENIIDESGMPKERFSAEFPKEGPSILRIQQVVRGDSAAYFCASSPGTGAYEQYFGPGTRLTVT.

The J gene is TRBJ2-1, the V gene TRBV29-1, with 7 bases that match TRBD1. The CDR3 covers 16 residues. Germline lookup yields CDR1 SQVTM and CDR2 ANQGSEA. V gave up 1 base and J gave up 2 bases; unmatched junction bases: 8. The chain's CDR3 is CSVEVFYDRAYNEQFF. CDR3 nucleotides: TGCAGCGTTGAAGTATTTTACGACAGGGCCTACAATGAGCAGTTCTTC.

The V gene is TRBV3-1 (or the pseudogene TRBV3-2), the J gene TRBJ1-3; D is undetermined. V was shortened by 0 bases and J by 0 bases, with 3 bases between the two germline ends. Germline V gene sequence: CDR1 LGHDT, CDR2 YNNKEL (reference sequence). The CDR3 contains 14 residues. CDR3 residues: CASSQELSGNTIYF. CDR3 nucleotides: TGTGCCAGCAGCCAAGAACTCTCTGGAAACACCATATATTTT.

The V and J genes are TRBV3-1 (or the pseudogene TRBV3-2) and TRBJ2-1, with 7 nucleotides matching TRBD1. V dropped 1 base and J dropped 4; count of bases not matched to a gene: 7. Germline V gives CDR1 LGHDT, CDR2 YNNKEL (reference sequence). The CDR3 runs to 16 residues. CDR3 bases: TGTGCCAGCAGCCAAGTTGCAGGGGGAAATTACAATGAGCAGTTCTTC. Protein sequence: CASSQVAGGNYNEQFF.

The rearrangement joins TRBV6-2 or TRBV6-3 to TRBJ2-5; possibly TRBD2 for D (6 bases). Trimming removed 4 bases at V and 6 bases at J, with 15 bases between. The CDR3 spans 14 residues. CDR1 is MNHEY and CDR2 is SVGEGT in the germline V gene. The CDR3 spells CASSLAAGGKTQYF. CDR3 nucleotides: TGTGCCAGCAGTTTAGCGGCCGGAGGGAAGACCCAGTACTTC.

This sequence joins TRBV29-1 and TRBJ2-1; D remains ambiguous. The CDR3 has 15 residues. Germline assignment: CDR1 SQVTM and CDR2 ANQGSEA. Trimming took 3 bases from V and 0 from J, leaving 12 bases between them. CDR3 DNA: TGCAGCGTTGAGGTCTGGCGGAGCTCCTACAATGAGCAGTTCTTC. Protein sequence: CSVEVWRSSYNEQFF.

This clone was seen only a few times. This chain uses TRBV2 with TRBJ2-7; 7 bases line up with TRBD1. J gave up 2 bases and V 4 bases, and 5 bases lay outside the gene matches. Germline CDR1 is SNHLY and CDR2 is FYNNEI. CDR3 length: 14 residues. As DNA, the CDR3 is TGTGCCAGCAGTGGAGGACAGGCCCCCTACGAGCAGTACTTC. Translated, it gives CASSGGQAPYEQYF.

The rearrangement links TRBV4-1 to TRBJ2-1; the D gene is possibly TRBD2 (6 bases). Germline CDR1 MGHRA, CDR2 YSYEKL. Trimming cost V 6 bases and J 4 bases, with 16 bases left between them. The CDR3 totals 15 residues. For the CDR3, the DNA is TGCGCCAGCAGACGATCAGCGGGCTTGTACAATGAGCAGTTCTTC. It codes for CASRRSAGLYNEQFF.

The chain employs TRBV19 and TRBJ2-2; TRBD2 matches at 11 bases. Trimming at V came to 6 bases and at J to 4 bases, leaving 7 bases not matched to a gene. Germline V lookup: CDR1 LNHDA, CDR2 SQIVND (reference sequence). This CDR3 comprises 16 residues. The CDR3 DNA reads TGTGCCAGTAGCAATAGCGGGAGGGCCGGCACCGGGGAGCTGTTTTTT. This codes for CASSNSGRAGTGELFF.

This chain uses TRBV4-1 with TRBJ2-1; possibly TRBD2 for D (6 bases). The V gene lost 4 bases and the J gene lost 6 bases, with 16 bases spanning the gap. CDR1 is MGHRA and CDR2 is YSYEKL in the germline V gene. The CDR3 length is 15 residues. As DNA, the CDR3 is TGCGCCAGCAGCCGGGACTTCTTGAAACTCAATGAGCAGTTCTTC. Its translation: CASSRDFLKLNEQFF.

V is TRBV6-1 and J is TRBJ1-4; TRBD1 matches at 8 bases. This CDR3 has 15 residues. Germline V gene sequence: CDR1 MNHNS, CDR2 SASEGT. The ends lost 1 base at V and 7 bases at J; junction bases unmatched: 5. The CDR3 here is CASSEETGGVEKLFF. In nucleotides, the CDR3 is TGTGCCAGCAGTGAAGAAACAGGGGGAGTTGAAAAACTGTTTTTT.

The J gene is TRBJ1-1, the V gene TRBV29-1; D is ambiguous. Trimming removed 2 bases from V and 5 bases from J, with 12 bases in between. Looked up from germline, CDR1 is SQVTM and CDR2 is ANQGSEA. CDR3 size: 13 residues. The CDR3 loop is CSVEMSRETEAFF. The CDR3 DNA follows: TGCAGCGTTGAAATGTCCCGGGAAACTGAAGCTTTCTTT.

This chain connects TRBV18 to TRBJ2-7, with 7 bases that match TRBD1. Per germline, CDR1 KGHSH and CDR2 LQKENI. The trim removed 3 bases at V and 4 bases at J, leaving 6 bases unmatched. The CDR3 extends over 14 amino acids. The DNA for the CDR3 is TGTGCCAGCTCACCCGGGACAGTCCCTTACGAGCAGTACTTC. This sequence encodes CASSPGTVPYEQYF.

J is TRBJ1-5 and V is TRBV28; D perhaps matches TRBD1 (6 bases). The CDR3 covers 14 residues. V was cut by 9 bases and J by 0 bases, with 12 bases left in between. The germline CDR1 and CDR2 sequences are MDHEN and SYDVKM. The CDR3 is CASVQGNSNQPQHF. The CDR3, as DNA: TGTGCCAGTGTTCAGGGGAATAGCAATCAGCCCCAGCATTTT.

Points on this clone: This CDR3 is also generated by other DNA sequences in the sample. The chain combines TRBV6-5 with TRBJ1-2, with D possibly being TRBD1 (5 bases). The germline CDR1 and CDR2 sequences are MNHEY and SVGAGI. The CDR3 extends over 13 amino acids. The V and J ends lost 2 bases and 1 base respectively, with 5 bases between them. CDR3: CASSYQGNYGYTF. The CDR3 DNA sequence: TGTGCCAGCAGTTACCAGGGTAACTATGGCTACACCTTC.

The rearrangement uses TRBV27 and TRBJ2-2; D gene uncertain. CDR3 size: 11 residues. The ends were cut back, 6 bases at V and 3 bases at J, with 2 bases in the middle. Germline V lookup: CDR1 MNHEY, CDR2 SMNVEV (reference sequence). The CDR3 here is CASSYTGELFF. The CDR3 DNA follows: TGTGCCAGCAGCTACACCGGGGAGCTGTTTTTT.

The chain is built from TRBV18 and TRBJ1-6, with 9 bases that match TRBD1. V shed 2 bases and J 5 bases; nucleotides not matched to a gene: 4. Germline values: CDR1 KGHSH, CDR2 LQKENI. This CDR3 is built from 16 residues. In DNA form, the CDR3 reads TGTGCCAGCTCACCAGACGGGACAGGGAATAATTCACCCCTCCACTTT. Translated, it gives CASSPDGTGNNSPLHF. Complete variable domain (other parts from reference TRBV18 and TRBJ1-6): NAGVMQNPRHLVRRRGQEARLRCSPMKGHSHVYWYRQLPEEGLKFMVYLQKENIIDESGMPKERFSAEFPKEGPSILRIQQVVRGDSAAYFCASSPDGTGNNSPLHFGNGTRLTVT.

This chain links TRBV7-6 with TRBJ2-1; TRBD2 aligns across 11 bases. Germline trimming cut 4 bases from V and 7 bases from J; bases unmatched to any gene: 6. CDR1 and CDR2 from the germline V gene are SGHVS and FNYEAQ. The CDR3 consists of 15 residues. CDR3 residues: CASSSLAGGKNEQFF. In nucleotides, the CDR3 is TGTGCCAGCAGCTCTCTAGCGGGGGGTAAGAATGAGCAGTTCTTC.

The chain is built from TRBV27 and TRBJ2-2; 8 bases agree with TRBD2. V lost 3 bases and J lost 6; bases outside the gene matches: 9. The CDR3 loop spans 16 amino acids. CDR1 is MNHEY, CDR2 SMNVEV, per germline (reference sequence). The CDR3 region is CASSLFASGFSGELFF. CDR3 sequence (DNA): TGTGCCAGCAGTTTGTTCGCTAGCGGGTTTTCCGGGGAGCTGTTTTTT.

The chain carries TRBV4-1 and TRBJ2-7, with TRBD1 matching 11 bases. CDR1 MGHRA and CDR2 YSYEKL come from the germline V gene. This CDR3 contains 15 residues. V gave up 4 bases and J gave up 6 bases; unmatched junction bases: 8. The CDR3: CASSPSGTGGGEQYF. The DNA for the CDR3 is TGCGCCAGCAGCCCCTCCGGGACAGGGGGAGGCGAGCAGTACTTC.

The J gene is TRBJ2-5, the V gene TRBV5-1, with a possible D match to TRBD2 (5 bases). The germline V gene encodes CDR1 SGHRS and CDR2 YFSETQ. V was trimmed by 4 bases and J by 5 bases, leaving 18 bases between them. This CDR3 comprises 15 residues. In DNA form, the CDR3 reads TGCGCCAGCAGCGTACGCAACGGGGAACGGGAGACCCAGTACTTC. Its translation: CASSVRNGERETQYF.